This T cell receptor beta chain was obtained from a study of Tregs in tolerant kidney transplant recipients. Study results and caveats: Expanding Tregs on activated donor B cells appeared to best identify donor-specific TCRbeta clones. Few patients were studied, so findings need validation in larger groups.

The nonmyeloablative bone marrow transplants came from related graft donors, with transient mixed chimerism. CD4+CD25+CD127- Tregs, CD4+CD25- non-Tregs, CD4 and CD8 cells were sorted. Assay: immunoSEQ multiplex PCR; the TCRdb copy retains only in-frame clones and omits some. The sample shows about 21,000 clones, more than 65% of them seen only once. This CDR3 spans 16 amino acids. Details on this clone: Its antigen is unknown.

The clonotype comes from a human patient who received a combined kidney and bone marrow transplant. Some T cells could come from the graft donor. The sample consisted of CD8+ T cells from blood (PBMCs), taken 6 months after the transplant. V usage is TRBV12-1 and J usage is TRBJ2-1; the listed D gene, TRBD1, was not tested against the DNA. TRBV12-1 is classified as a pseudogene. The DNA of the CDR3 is TGTGCCAGCAGCTTTCTTGGCAGGGGGTGTCCTAATGAGCAGTTCTTC. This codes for CASSFLGRGCPNEQFF.